This T cell receptor beta chain came from a study of blood T cell repertoires in COVID-19. Germline CDR1 and CDR2: SNHLY and FYNNEI. Germline trimming cut 6 bases from V and 5 bases from J; bases unmatched to any gene: 6. This CDR3 is 14 amino acids long. TCRdb's table, derived via immunoSEQ multiplex PCR, lists solely in-frame clones and lacks some. The sample lists under 100,000 clones, over 75% occurring once. The receptor was derived from a human donor in a cohort sampled during active COVID-19. Sequencing was done on a sample of peripheral blood. This chain links TRBV2 with TRBJ2-5; TRBD1 agrees at 10 bases. CDR3: CASRETGGEETQYF. As DNA, the CDR3 is TGTGCCAGCAGGGAGACAGGGGGCGAGGAGACCCAGTACTTC. The full variable domain, rest sourced from reference TRBV2 and TRBJ2-5, is EPEVTQTPSHQVTQMGQEVILRCVPISNHLYFYWYRQILGQKVEFLVSFYNNEISEKSEIFDDQFSVERPDGSNFTLKIRSTKLEDSAMYFCASRETGGEETQYFGPGTRLLVL.